This is a list of T cell receptor beta chains from one sample in a study of blood T cell repertoires in COVID-19. The data were produced by immunoSEQ multiplex PCR, yet TCRdb's version contains in-frame clones alone and is incomplete. The sample has 210,000 or so clones; 70% to 90% are singletons. Sequencing used peripheral blood. All receptors come from a woman between 18 and 30 years old who had recovered from COVID-19. Both conserved end residues are part of each CDR3. D genes are given only for firm matches. Size tells how often a clone was seen (once, few, many) or the class of an expanded clone, and some rows leave it out.

>TRBD1|TRBJ1-1|NA|TRBV5-8
CASSPNLRQGKNTEAFF
TGTGCCAGCAGCCCAAACCTGAGACAGGGGAAGAACACTGAAGCTTTCTTT
>NA|TRBJ2-5|NA|TRBV4-3
CASSRIGEIETQYF
TGCGCCAGCAGCCGTATTGGGGAGATAGAGACCCAGTACTTC
>TRBD1|TRBJ1-4|few|TRBV7-9
CASSLEGQGTNEKLFF
TGTGCCAGCAGCTTAGAGGGACAGGGAACTAATGAAAAACTGTTTTTT
>NA|TRBJ1-1|few|TRBV21-1
CASSKGGPPEAFF
TGTGCCAGCAGCAAAGGGGGGCCCCCTGAAGCTTTCTTT
>NA|TRBJ1-5|NA|TRBV6-5
CASSRGVGNQPQHF
TGTGCCAGCAGCCGCGGCGTGGGCAATCAGCCCCAGCATTTT
>TRBD2|TRBJ2-1|NA|TRBV19
CASSLMTSGIYNEQFF
TGTGCCAGTAGTCTTATGACTAGCGGGATCTACAATGAGCAGTTCTTC
>TRBD1|TRBJ1-2|NA|TRBV11-2
CASSLAQGAGGYTF
TGTGCCAGCAGCTTAGCCCAGGGGGCAGGCGGCTACACCTTC
>TRBD2|TRBJ2-3|NA|TRBV20-1
CSASLVRLAGNTDTQYF
TGCAGTGCTAGTCTGGTCCGGCTAGCGGGAAACACAGATACGCAGTATTTT
>NA|TRBJ2-7|NA|TRBV7-9
CASSLVAGPYEQYF
TGTGCCAGCAGCTTAGTGGCAGGTCCCTACGAGCAGTACTTC
>TRBD2|TRBJ2-5|NA|TRBV25-1
CASSASGSVETQYF
TGTGCCAGCAGTGCCAGCGGGAGTGTTGAGACCCAGTACTTC
>TRBD1|TRBJ2-3|NA|TRBV19
CASSRRGTGGTDTQYF
TGTGCCAGTAGTAGACGCGGGACAGGGGGTACAGATACGCAGTATTTT
>TRBD2|TRBJ2-1|NA|TRBV6-4
CASSGLPRTSGAHTGNEQFF
TGTGCCAGCAGTGGACTACCCCGAACTAGCGGGGCTCATACGGGCAATGAGCAGTTCTTC
>TRBD1|TRBJ2-7|NA|TRBV19
CASTPGTGGSYEQYF
TGTGCCAGTACCCCCGGGACAGGGGGCTCCTACGAGCAGTACTTC
>TRBD2|TRBJ2-7|NA|TRBV6-5
CASSYAGGGDEQYF
TGTGCCAGCAGTTACGCGGGAGGGGGCGACGAGCAGTACTTC
>NA|TRBJ1-1|NA|TRBV29-1
CSARDGGNTEAFF
TGCAGCGCCCGGGACGGGGGAAACACTGAAGCTTTCTTT
>TRBD2|TRBJ2-1|NA|TRBV6-2/TRBV6-3
CASSPGLAGGPGNEQFF
TGTGCCAGCAGTCCCGGACTAGCGGGAGGGCCGGGAAATGAGCAGTTCTTC
>NA|TRBJ2-2|NA|TRBV21-1
CASSPRGHEPHKNTGELFF
TGTGCCAGCAGCCCGCGAGGTCATGAGCCCCATAAGAACACCGGGGAGCTGTTTTTT
>TRBD2|TRBJ2-1|NA|TRBV5-1
CASSLAAGAYNEQFF
TGCGCCAGCAGCTTGGCAGCGGGGGCCTACAATGAGCAGTTCTTC
>NA|TRBJ2-1|NA|TRBV19
CASSIRELVYNEQFF
TGTGCCAGTAGTATACGGGAGCTAGTTTACAATGAGCAGTTCTTC
>TRBD1|TRBJ1-1|NA|TRBV19
CASSIPFGQGGTEAFF
TGTGCCAGTAGTATACCGTTTGGACAGGGGGGGACTGAAGCTTTCTTT
>NA|TRBJ2-1|NA|TRBV5-4
CASSIDDRNEQFF
TGTGCCAGCAGCATAGATGACAGGAATGAGCAGTTCTTC
>TRBD2|TRBJ2-1|NA|TRBV15
CATSEREVRQREQFF
TGTGCCACCAGCGAGCGGGAGGTTCGTCAAAGGGAGCAGTTCTTC
>TRBD1|TRBJ2-2|NA|TRBV6-5
CASTRTGAVGELFF
TGTGCCAGCACCCGGACAGGGGCGGTCGGGGAGCTGTTTTTT
>NA|TRBJ2-5|NA|TRBV11-3
CASSLGVGQKETQYF
TGTGCCAGCAGCTTAGGGGTGGGCCAAAAAGAGACCCAGTACTTC
>NA|TRBJ2-1|NA|TRBV27
CASSLFNRFTYNEQFF
TGTGCCAGCAGTTTATTTAATCGTTTCACTTACAATGAGCAGTTCTTC
>NA|TRBJ2-1|NA|TRBV2
CASSLRPGTSDSRGQFF
TGTGCCAGCAGTTTAAGACCCGGGACAAGCGATTCGAGGGGGCAGTTCTTC
>NA|TRBJ2-1|NA|TRBV3-1/TRBV3-2
CASSQGPGPYNEQFF
TGTGCCAGCAGCCAAGGGCCAGGGCCTTACAATGAGCAGTTCTTC
>NA|TRBJ2-1|NA|TRBV7-9
CASSPLSRAHNEQFF
TGTGCCAGCAGCCCCTTGTCGAGGGCACACAATGAGCAGTTCTTC
>TRBD2|TRBJ2-1|NA|TRBV6-2/TRBV6-3
CASSISGRAFWEQFF
TGTGCCAGCAGTATCAGCGGGAGGGCCTTTTGGGAGCAGTTCTTC
>TRBD2|TRBJ2-1|NA|TRBV2
CASRRDYSYNEQFF
TGTGCCAGCAGGAGGGACTACTCCTACAATGAGCAGTTCTTC
>NA|TRBJ1-3|NA|TRBV21-1
CASSNRVRHF
TGTGCCAGCTCTAACAGGGTAAGGCATTTT